Listed below are T cell receptor beta chains from one sample, sequenced in a study of blood T cells in healthy people across ages. A single record per CDR3 protein comes from TCRdb applying MiXCR to the 5' RACE reads. Here the sample spans over 1,500,000 distinct CDR3 sequences, roughly 50% being singletons. Sequenced: blood. The receptors stem from a woman aged 40 to 50 in good health. Both conserved end residues are part of each CDR3. Each record gives: J gene, clone size, D gene, V gene, CDR3 protein, CDR3 DNA. The D gene is left open where the match is weak. Where a row states a size, it is once, few, many or the class of an expanded clone; other rows omit it.

TRBJ2-2 - - TRBV6-1 CASSEVRVTGELFF TGTGCCAGCAGTGAAGTTCGTGTCACCGGGGAGCTGTTTTTT
TRBJ2-1 - - TRBV27 CASSLGNRPGDEQFF TGTGCCAGCAGTTTGGGAAATCGCCCGGGGGATGAGCAGTTCTTC
TRBJ2-5 - TRBD1 TRBV4-3 CASSQGDRGQETQYF TGCGCCAGCAGCCAAGGTGACAGGGGCCAAGAGACCCAGTACTTC
TRBJ2-7 - - TRBV7-3 CASSLKQGHKHPNEQYF TGTGCCAGCAGCTTAAAACAGGGACACAAACACCCCAATGAGCAGTACTTC
TRBJ2-5 - TRBD2 TRBV6-5 CASSYTIRGGQETQYF TGTGCCAGCAGTTACACTATCCGGGGGGGACAAGAGACCCAGTACTTC
TRBJ2-5 few - TRBV4-2 CASSPGAGGGAETQYF TGTGCCAGCAGTCCCGGTGCTGGGGGCGGGGCAGAGACCCAGTACTTC
TRBJ1-1 - TRBD1 TRBV10-3 CAISESARGPNMNTEAFF TGTGCCATCAGTGAGTCGGCTAGGGGGCCGAATATGAACACTGAAGCTTTCTTT
TRBJ1-6 - TRBD1 TRBV28 CASSLPGQVTNSPLHF TGTGCCAGCAGTTTGCCGGGACAGGTCACTAATTCACCCCTCCACTTT
TRBJ1-2 - TRBD1 TRBV6-1 CASSAQQGAKIGYTF TGTGCCAGCAGTGCCCAACAGGGGGCAAAGATTGGCTACACCTTC
TRBJ1-4 once - TRBV25-1 CASSELRNEKLFF TGTGCCAGCAGTGAACTCCGTAATGAAAAACTGTTTTTT
TRBJ1-1 - - TRBV10-3 CAIGLGTEAFF TGTGCCATCGGGCTGGGGACTGAAGCTTTCTTT
TRBJ2-5 few TRBD2 TRBV7-2 CASSVAGGIQETQYF TGTGCCAGCAGCGTAGCGGGGGGGATTCAAGAGACCCAGTACTTC
TRBJ1-2 - TRBD1 TRBV4-3 CASSHARGMDGYTF TGCGCCAGCAGCCACGCCAGGGGGATGGATGGCTACACCTTC
TRBJ2-6 - - TRBV4-3 CASSQGSWVAGANVLTF TGCGCCAGCAGCCAAGGTTCTTGGGTCGCCGGGGCCAACGTCCTGACTTTC
TRBJ2-7 few - TRBV10-3 CAISEEVDHSYEQYF TGTGCCATCAGTGAAGAGGTAGACCACTCCTACGAGCAGTACTTC
TRBJ1-4 - TRBD1 TRBV6-5 CASSGTGRTDEKLFF TGTGCCAGCAGCGGGACAGGGAGAACAGATGAAAAACTGTTTTTT
TRBJ2-1 - - TRBV2 CASPGDPPHNEQFF TGTGCCAGCCCCGGGGACCCGCCCCACAATGAGCAGTTCTTC
TRBJ2-7 - TRBD1 TRBV5-6 CASSSNRETGMYEQYF TGTGCCAGCAGCTCCAATAGAGAGACAGGGATGTACGAGCAGTACTTC